Given below is one T cell receptor beta chain in context. Its antigen is unidentified. TCRdb reprocessed the RT-PCR reads via MiXCR and lists one record per CDR3 protein. Of about 800,000 distinct CDR3 sequences detected, over 20% appear once; the ten largest clones hold roughly a tenth. Germline values: CDR1 SGHKS, CDR2 YYEKEE (reference sequence). The CDR3 spans 13 residues. Trimming removed 1 base at V and 3 bases at J, with 8 bases between. The data belong to a study of response to subunit inactivated influenza vaccine. Findings and caveats of the study: Few new T cells, the authors suggested, are recruited by each seasonal influenza vaccination.

J is TRBJ2-7 and V is TRBV5-5, with D hard to call. The sequence was collected from a man aged 50 to 60 who received an inactivated influenza vaccine. The sequencing here drew on PBMCs from blood, taken more than 4 days after vaccination. CDR3 loop: CASSLNANYEQYF. The CDR3 DNA follows: TGTGCCAGCAGCTTGAACGCCAACTACGAGCAGTACTTC.